This TCR beta chain is from a study of human T cells and chemical hapten exposure. TCRdb re-called the RACE reads with MiXCR, one entry per CDR3 protein. The repertoire includes around 34,000 distinct CDR3 sequences, 5% to 7% of them detected once, and roughly a tenth sits in the top ten. V was pared by 1 base and J by 6 bases, with 9 bases between. Per germline, CDR1 GTSNPN and CDR2 SVGIG (reference sequence). The CDR3 extends over 13 amino acids. As for time point: patch test 1, 2 weeks after DPC sensitization. Indicated treatment: therapeutic diphenylcyclopropenone sensitization with weekly scalp DPC. Total RNA extraction was carried out from unfractionated whole blood.

Source: whole blood, taken in connection with sensitization to the hapten diphenylcyclopropenone (DPC). V gene TRBV30 combines with J gene TRBJ1-4; TRBD1 is a possible D gene (6 bases). This TCR was sampled from a woman in her thirties with alopecia areata. Some clones in this sample may be carry-over from other donors' samples. For the CDR3, the DNA is TGTGCCTGGAGTGCTGGGGGCTATGAAAAACTGTTTTTT. Translated, it gives CAWSAGGYEKLFF. Variable domain in full (rest from reference TRBV30 and TRBJ1-4): SQTIHQWPATLVQPVGSPLSLECTVEGTSNPNLYWYRQAAGRGLQLLFYSVGIGQISSEVPQNLSASRPQDRQFILSSKKLLLSDSGFYLCAWSAGGYEKLFFGSGTQLSVL.